The 27 T cell receptor beta chains in this list originate from one sample, sequenced in a study of OX40 agonist ivuxolimab in advanced cancers. TCRdb keeps only in-frame clones here, not all; method: immunoSEQ multiplex PCR. The repertoire holds around 21,000 clones, about 83% seen once, with 9.5% to 12% in the top ten. The sample here was CD4+ or CD8+ T cells sorted from blood, taken in a trial of the OX40 agonist ivuxolimab. Source of these receptors: an adult with an advanced solid tumor such as melanoma, head and neck, liver or kidney cancer.

The chain carries TRBV12-5 and TRBJ2-1, with D hard to call. Deletions cut 3 bases from V and 4 bases from J, with 7 bases between. The CDR3 length is 13 residues. The germline CDR1 and CDR2 sequences are LGHNT and FRNRAP. As DNA, the CDR3 is TGTGCTAGTGGTTTAGACCTATACAATGAGCAGTTCTTC. Its protein product is CASGLDLYNEQFF. The whole variable domain, remainder taken from reference TRBV12-5 and TRBJ2-1, is DARVTQTPRHKVTEMGQEVTMRCQPILGHNTVFWYRQTMMQGLELLAYFRNRAPLDDSGMPKDRFSAEMPDATLATLKIQPSEPRDSAVYFCASGLDLYNEQFFGPGTRLTVL.

The chain has TRBV6-6 and TRBJ2-7; tentative D call: TRBD2 (5 bases). Trimming removed 4 bases at V and 5 bases at J, with 9 bases between. The CDR3 is 12 amino acids. The germline V gene encodes CDR1 MNHNY and CDR2 SVGAGI (reference sequence). CDR3 sequence (DNA): TGTGCCAGCAGTTCGCTAGCTGACGAGCAGTACTTC. Protein: CASSSLADEQYF.

The chain uses TRBV14 and TRBJ1-1; D gene ambiguous. Deletions cut 1 base from V and 3 bases from J, with 6 bases between. Germline V lookup: CDR1 SGHDN, CDR2 FVKESK. The CDR3 sequence is 13 residues long. The CDR3 DNA is TGTGCCAGCAGCCAAGGTGGGTACACTGAAGCTTTCTTT. Protein: CASSQGGYTEAFF.

The J gene is TRBJ1-2, the V gene TRBV5-1, with D uncertain. This CDR3 comprises 13 residues. The germline V gene encodes CDR1 SGHRS and CDR2 YFSETQ. V lost 4 bases and J lost 4, with 11 bases in between. The CDR3 region is CASSPGRTYGYTF. The CDR3 nucleotides are TGCGCCAGCAGCCCCGGACGGACCTATGGCTACACCTTC.

The chain employs TRBV30 and TRBJ1-6; 8 bases line up with TRBD1. The CDR3 loop spans 14 amino acids. The V and J ends lost 0 bases and 10 bases, in that order; junction bases with no gene match: 5. Germline CDR1 is GTSNPN and CDR2 is SVGIG (reference sequence). The chain's CDR3 is CAWSVDPGGSPLHF. Here the CDR3 DNA reads TGTGCCTGGAGTGTAGACCCAGGGGGCTCACCCCTCCACTTT.

V and J are TRBV13 and TRBJ2-1, with D possibly being TRBD1 or TRBD2 (5 bases each). The V gene lost 6 bases and the J gene lost 5 bases, with 14 bases spanning the gap. The germline V gene encodes CDR1 PRHDT and CDR2 FYEKMQ (reference sequence). The CDR3 covers 14 residues. The CDR3 DNA sequence: TGTGCCAGCAGGGGCCGGGACCCCCACAATGAGCAGTTCTTC. Translation gives CASRGRDPHNEQFF.

This clone was recorded only once. The CDR3 sequence is CASHLDRNTEAFF. CDR3 nucleotide sequence: TGTGCCAGCCATCTCGACAGGAACACTGAAGCTTTCTTT. The V gene is TRBV28, the J gene TRBJ1-1; tentative D call: TRBD1 (5 bases). V gave up 8 bases and J gave up 1 base, with 11 bases separating them. The CDR3 covers 13 residues. Germline CDR1 is MDHEN and CDR2 is SYDVKM.

The chain's CDR3 is CASSQGGSYEQYF. In DNA, the CDR3 is TGCGCCAGCAGCCAAGGGGGGTCCTACGAGCAGTACTTC. V gene TRBV4-1 combines with J gene TRBJ2-7, with D perhaps being TRBD1 or TRBD2 (5 bases each). Germline values: CDR1 MGHRA, CDR2 YSYEKL. The CDR3 is 13 residues long. Trimming took off 1 base at V and 1 base at J, with 5 bases between the two ends.

V and J are TRBV13 and TRBJ1-2, with 9 bases lining up with TRBD1. This CDR3 has 15 amino acids. The germline V gene has CDR1 PRHDT and CDR2 FYEKMQ (reference sequence). The ends lost 4 bases at V and 4 bases at J; junction bases unmatched: 7. The CDR3 reads CASSSETGGTYGYTF. The CDR3 nucleotides read TGTGCCAGCAGCTCAGAGACAGGGGGAACCTATGGCTACACCTTC.

The V and J genes are TRBV7-2 and TRBJ2-5, with D possibly TRBD2 on 5 matching bases. The CDR3 is 15 residues long. CDR1 is SGHTA and CDR2 is FQGNSA in the germline V gene. V lost 5 bases to trimming and J lost 11 bases, with 24 bases between them. This chain's CDR3 is CASSIGLRAGNEQYF. CDR3 sequence (DNA): TGTGCCAGCAGCATCGGACTGAGGGCCGGCAATGAGCAGTACTTC.

As regards this clone: The same CDR3 also results from other DNA sequences found in this sample. This chain links TRBV27 with TRBJ2-1; TRBD2 matches at 12 bases. The V segment lost 6 bases and the J segment 4 bases; nucleotides outside the gene matches: 4. The CDR3 is made up of 15 amino acids. Germline V CDR1 and CDR2: MNHEY, SMNVEV (reference sequence). CDR3 DNA: TGTGCCAGCAGCCCCGGGACTAGCGGGTACAATGAGCAGTTCTTC. It yields the protein CASSPGTSGYNEQFF.

The J gene is TRBJ2-1, the V gene TRBV6-4; weak D call: TRBD2 (6 bases). CDR1 is MRHNA, CDR2 SNTAGT, per germline. The CDR3 covers 15 residues. V shed 0 bases and J shed 0 bases, with 6 bases lying between them. The CDR3 sequence is CASSDSSGSYNEQFF. The CDR3 nucleotides read TGTGCCAGCAGTGACTCTAGCGGCTCCTACAATGAGCAGTTCTTC.

In its sample, this clone was seen a few times. The J gene is TRBJ2-1, the V gene TRBV15; 11 nucleotides line up with TRBD2. This CDR3 has 15 amino acids. V was pared by 5 bases and J by 0 bases, with 0 bases of the junction left unmatched. Per the germline V gene, CDR1 is LNHNV and CDR2 is YYDKDF (reference sequence). CDR3 coding DNA: TGTGCCACCAGCGGGACTAGCGGCTCCTACAATGAGCAGTTCTTC. Translation gives CATSGTSGSYNEQFF.

The V and J genes are TRBV5-4 and TRBJ2-2; 7 bases are a match to TRBD1. V shed 4 bases and J 7 bases; nucleotides not matched to a gene: 13. Germline CDR1 reads SGHNT; CDR2 reads YYREEE (reference sequence). The CDR3 is 16 residues long. The CDR3 DNA follows: TGTGCCAGCAGCACCCGGGACAGTTATTTCAGCGGGGAGCTGTTTTTT. Translation: CASSTRDSYFSGELFF.

The V gene is TRBV7-9, the J gene TRBJ2-7; the D gene is possibly TRBD2 (5 bases). Germline-derived CDR1 and CDR2 are SEHNR and FQNEAQ (reference sequence). The CDR3 runs to 14 residues. Trimming removed 4 bases at V and 3 bases at J, with 13 bases between. CDR3 amino acids: CASSSDYVFYEQYF. DNA for the CDR3: TGTGCCAGCAGCTCCGACTACGTATTCTACGAGCAGTACTTC.

This clone came up once. This chain joins TRBV4-2 and TRBJ2-1; no clear D gene. The ends were cut back, 0 bases at V and 2 bases at J, with 5 bases in the middle. In germline, CDR1 is LGHNA, CDR2 YNFKEQ. The CDR3 totals 14 residues. The CDR3 loop is CASSQELAYNEQFF. The DNA for the CDR3 is TGTGCCAGCAGCCAAGAACTGGCCTACAATGAGCAGTTCTTC.

This clone appeared once. This rearrangement joins TRBV7-3 to TRBJ2-5; a weak D match, TRBD1 (6 bases). TRBJ2-7 matches the DNA end more closely, so the J call is doubtful. CDR1 and CDR2 from the germline V gene are SGHTA and FQGTGA. The CDR3 covers 14 residues. This CDR3 reads CASSLSGPRGEQYF. CDR3 nucleotide sequence: TGTGCCAGCAGCTTGTCCGGGCCCAGGGGCGAGCAGTACTTC.

This rearrangement joins TRBV16 to TRBJ2-7; D unclear. Germline lookup yields CDR1 KGHSY and CDR2 FQNENV. The CDR3 totals 15 residues. V was shortened by 2 bases and J by 5 bases, with 16 bases between the two germline ends. CDR3 region: CASSQGLETYDEQYF. CDR3 coding DNA: TGTGCCAGCAGCCAAGGCTTAGAAACTTATGACGAGCAGTACTTC.

The chain couples TRBV6-4 to TRBJ2-7; 11 bases map to TRBD1. Germline CDR1 reads MRHNA; CDR2 reads SNTAGT. V lost 2 bases, J lost 6 bases, and 6 bases stayed unmatched. This CDR3 has 15 amino acids. Here the CDR3 reads CASSDRGTGGFEQYF. CDR3 in DNA: TGTGCCAGCAGTGACCGCGGGACAGGGGGATTCGAGCAGTACTTC.

Of note for this clone: The same CDR3 is also encoded by other DNA sequences in this sample. The rearrangement joins TRBV7-9 to TRBJ2-7; D remains ambiguous. Trimming removed 5 bases from V and 4 bases from J, with 6 bases in between. CDR1 is SEHNR and CDR2 is FQNEAQ in the germline V gene (reference sequence). CDR3 length: 11 residues. As DNA, the CDR3 is TGTGCCAGCAGCCTTAGATACGAGCAGTACTTC. It yields the protein CASSLRYEQYF.

This clone has more than one count but fewer than ten. This sequence joins TRBV6-6 and TRBJ1-2; D is perhaps TRBD1 (5 bases). Per germline, CDR1 MNHNY and CDR2 SVGAGI (reference sequence). The CDR3 consists of 13 residues. Trimming shortened V by 5 bases and J by 8 bases, and 15 bases separated the two germline ends. The CDR3 nucleotides read TGTGCCAGCAGTGGAACAGGCCGTGACGGCTACACCTTC. It yields the protein CASSGTGRDGYTF.

The CDR3 reads CASSPGALGLAGWRNEQFF. CDR3 sequence (DNA): TGTGCCAGCAGCCCGGGCGCTCTGGGACTAGCGGGATGGCGGAATGAGCAGTTCTTC. The V gene is TRBV5-4, the J gene TRBJ2-1, with 13 bases lining up with TRBD2. This CDR3 contains 19 residues. The germline V gene has CDR1 SGHNT and CDR2 YYREEE (reference sequence). The junction had 17 bases not matched to a gene; V was cut back by 4 bases and J by 7 bases.

V is TRBV10-1 and J is TRBJ2-5, with D hard to call. This CDR3 has 16 residues. V gave up 6 bases and J gave up 3 bases, with 20 bases separating them. The germline V gene encodes CDR1 WNHNN and CDR2 SYGVQD (reference sequence). Here the CDR3 DNA reads TGCGCCAGCAGAGGGATGGATAAGAATCCAAAAGAGACCCAGTACTTC. Its protein product is CASRGMDKNPKETQYF.

This chain links TRBV14 with TRBJ2-1; 8 bases fit TRBD2. Germline V gene data show CDR1 as SGHDN and CDR2 as FVKESK. This CDR3 contains 16 residues. Trimming removed 4 bases from V and 4 bases from J; junction bases left unmatched: 9. The CDR3 bases are TGTGCCAGCAGCCGATCGACTAGCGAGAAATACAATGAGCAGTTCTTC. Translated: CASSRSTSEKYNEQFF.

This chain connects TRBV27 to TRBJ1-4; D is unclear. Between the trimmed V and J ends, which lost 0 bases and 11 bases, there was a span of 13 bases. The CDR3 length is 14 residues. Looked up from germline, CDR1 is MNHEY and CDR2 is SMNVEV (reference sequence). DNA of the CDR3: TGTGCCAGCAGTTTATCTGGCGACTCGAGGAAACTGTTTTTT. It is translated as CASSLSGDSRKLFF.

The chain is built from TRBV9 and TRBJ1-1; D is unclear. V was shortened by 3 bases and J by 5 bases, with 8 bases between the two germline ends. The CDR3 loop spans 12 amino acids. Germline V gene lookup returns CDR1 SGDLS and CDR2 YYNGEE. As DNA, the CDR3 is TGTGCCAGCAGCGGCCCAGGAACTGAAGCTTTCTTT. Amino acid sequence: CASSGPGTEAFF.

The chain couples TRBV6-5 to TRBJ2-7, with unresolved D. The germline V gene encodes CDR1 MNHEY and CDR2 SVGAGI. This CDR3 is 11 amino acids long. V lost 8 bases, J lost 4 bases, and 9 bases lay in between. The CDR3 DNA follows: TGTGCCAGCGGGCCTATTTACGAGCAGTACTTC. As protein: CASGPIYEQYF.